These 7 T cell receptor beta chains were sequenced from one sample in a study of blood T cells in healthy people across ages. Primers used in a second PCR of roughly 7 to 12 cycles were a sample-barcoded 5' primer and a J-beta primer mix. TCRdb used MiXCR to reprocess the 5' RACE reads, holding one entry per CDR3 protein. Here the sample spans 1,100,000 or so distinct CDR3 sequences, more than 40% being singletons. The sample comprised blood. These receptor sequences come from an older woman in good health.

The genes are TRBV7-8 and TRBJ2-6, with 14 bases aligning to TRBD2. The CDR3 runs to 19 residues. From germline, CDR1 is SGHVS and CDR2 FQNEAQ. Losses at the gene ends were 6 bases for V and 2 bases for J; bases not matched to a gene: 9. The CDR3 sequence: CASRQYPGLAGAGANVLTF. In DNA, the CDR3 is TGTGCCAGCAGGCAATATCCGGGACTAGCGGGAGCTGGGGCCAACGTCCTGACTTTC.

Comments on this clonotype: A single base separates this from a much larger clone, so it may be a read error. This sequence joins TRBV20-1 and TRBJ2-5; D gene uncertain. Germline lookup yields CDR1 DFQATT and CDR2 SNEGSKA (reference sequence). The CDR3 loop spans 8 amino acids. CDR3 bases: TGCGGTACGGAGACCCAGTACTTC. Amino acid sequence: CGTETQYF.

This clonotype was found a few times. CDR3 in amino acids: CATSDGLAGGGTDTQYF. The CDR3 region has the DNA TGTGCCACCAGTGATGGACTAGCGGGAGGAGGCACAGATACGCAGTATTTT. The chain links TRBV24-1 to TRBJ2-3, with 14 bases matching TRBD2. The CDR3 consists of 17 residues. Trimming removed 3 bases from V and 1 base from J; junction bases left unmatched: 2. CDR1 is KGHDR, CDR2 SFDVKD, per germline.

The CDR3 DNA sequence: TGTGCCAGCGGTGGGACAGGTACCTACGAGCAGTACTTC. It translates to CASGGTGTYEQYF. The chain links TRBV2 to TRBJ2-7, with 8 bases that match TRBD1. Germline V gene sequence: CDR1 SNHLY, CDR2 FYNNEI. Germline trimming cut 8 bases from V and 2 bases from J; bases unmatched to any gene: 5. This CDR3 spans 13 amino acids.

This clonotype has more than one count but fewer than ten. The chain joins TRBV4-1 to TRBJ2-7; 7 nucleotides agree with TRBD1. CDR3 length: 16 amino acids. CDR1 and CDR2 (germline): MGHRA, YSYEKL. The junction had 12 bases not matched to a gene; V was cut back by 1 base and J by 6 bases. As DNA, the CDR3 is TGCGCCAGCAGCCAAGGGACAGGACCCCTCAAGAGCGAGCAGTACTTC. It encodes CASSQGTGPLKSEQYF.

J is TRBJ2-5 and V is TRBV6-6, with a possible D match to TRBD1 (5 bases). Germline V CDR1 and CDR2: MNHNY, SVGAGI (reference sequence). The CDR3 spans 14 residues. V was pared by 6 bases and J by 5 bases, with 16 bases between. The DNA for the CDR3 is TGTGCCAGCAGCCGCCAGGGTAACCCGGAGACCCAGTACTTC. Residues: CASSRQGNPETQYF.

This clonotype was observed a few times. V usage is TRBV5-6 and J usage is TRBJ2-7; D is uncertain. Trimming shortened V by 0 bases and J by 0 bases, and 7 bases separated the two germline ends. CDR1 and CDR2 (germline): SGHDT, YYEEEE. This CDR3 has 14 residues. In nucleotides, the CDR3 is TGTGCCAGCAGCTTGGTGCGCAACTCCTACGAGCAGTACTTC. It yields the protein CASSLVRNSYEQYF.